A selection of T cell receptor beta chains follows, all from one sample in a study of shared clonotypes between healthy human individuals. Generated by immunoSEQ multiplex PCR, the TCRdb table keeps only in-frame clones and is missing some. The repertoire holds hundreds of thousands of clones, with 96% as singletons. Specimen: naive CD8+ T cells sorted from blood. These receptors came from a woman in her twenties or thirties in good health. The CDR3 runs from the conserved cysteine through the conserved F or W. A D gene is named only where the DNA matches it firmly. A clone size is listed for some rows: how often the clone was seen (once, few, many), or a class if it is expanded.

D gene	V gene	clone size	J gene	CDR3 DNA	CDR3 protein
NA	TRBV7-9	NA	TRBJ2-3	TGTGCCAGCAGCTCCGGACCGAGTAGCACAGATACGCAGTATTTT	CASSSGPSSTDTQYF
NA	TRBV28	once	TRBJ2-3	TGTGCCAGCAGTTTCCGCCTAAGCGGCACAGATACGCAGTATTTT	CASSFRLSGTDTQYF
TRBD2	TRBV6-1	NA	TRBJ2-1	TGTGCCAGCAGCGACCTGGCGGGAGTGGACAATGAGCAGTTCTTC	CASSDLAGVDNEQFF
NA	TRBV29-1	NA	TRBJ1-1	TGCAGCGTTGGGGCTTTTGGGGTCGTGGACACTGAAGCTTTCTTT	CSVGAFGVVDTEAFF
TRBD2	TRBV2	NA	TRBJ2-1	TGTGCCAGCAGGGAAGGACTAGCGGGAGGTCCCTACAATGAGCAGTTCTTC	CASREGLAGGPYNEQFF
TRBD1	TRBV6-1	once	TRBJ2-7	TGTGCCAGCACCGGGACAGGAACCCTCTACGAGCAGTACTTC	CASTGTGTLYEQYF
TRBD2	TRBV7-3	once	TRBJ2-1	TGTGCCAGCAGCTTCACTAGCGACCTTTACAATGAGCAGTTCTTC	CASSFTSDLYNEQFF
NA	TRBV12-1	NA	TRBJ2-7	TGTGCCAGCACGCCGGTAAACCCGTACGAGCAGTACTTC	CASTPVNPYEQYF
NA	TRBV11-2	NA	TRBJ2-2	TGTGCCAGCAGCTTAGCGGGAGAGGGGACCGGGGAGCTGTTTTTT	CASSLAGEGTGELFF
TRBD1	TRBV19	NA	TRBJ1-4	TGTGCCAGTAGTACCGGACAGGGAACGCCCCTTAATGAAGGAAAACTGTTTTTT	CASSTGQGTPLNEGKLFF
TRBD1	TRBV2	NA	TRBJ2-7	TGTGCCAGCAGTCCGGGACAGGGCGACGAGCAGTACTTC	CASSPGQGDEQYF
NA	TRBV11-3	NA	TRBJ2-1	TGTGCCAGCAGCTTTACGTTGGGTAGGGCCGTGTACAATGAGCAGTTCTTC	CASSFTLGRAVYNEQFF
TRBD2	TRBV2	once	TRBJ2-1	TGTGCCAGCAGTGCTGAAGCGGGAGGGCCGTACAATGAGCAGTTCTTC	CASSAEAGGPYNEQFF
NA	TRBV19	NA	TRBJ2-5	TGTGCCAGTACCCCCTCGTCCCTGGGGCCCCAAGAGACCCAGTACTTC	CASTPSSLGPQETQYF